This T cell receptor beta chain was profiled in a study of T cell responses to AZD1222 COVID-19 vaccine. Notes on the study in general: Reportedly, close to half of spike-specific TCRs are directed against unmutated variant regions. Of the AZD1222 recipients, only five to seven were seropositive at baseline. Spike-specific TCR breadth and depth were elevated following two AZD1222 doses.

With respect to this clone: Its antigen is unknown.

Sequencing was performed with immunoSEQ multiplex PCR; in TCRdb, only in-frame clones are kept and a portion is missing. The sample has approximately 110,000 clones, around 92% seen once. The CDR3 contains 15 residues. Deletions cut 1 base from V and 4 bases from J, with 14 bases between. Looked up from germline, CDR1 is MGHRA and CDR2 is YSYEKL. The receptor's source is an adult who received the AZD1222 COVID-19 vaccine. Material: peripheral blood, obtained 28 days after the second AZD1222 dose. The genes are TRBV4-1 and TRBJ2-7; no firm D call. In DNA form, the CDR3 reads TGCGCCAGCAGCCAAGCCATGACTGGCGTTTACGAGCAGTACTTC. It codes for CASSQAMTGVYEQYF.